This TCR beta chain was observed in a study of cytomegalovirus exposure and HLA in healthy donors. Study-wide points: In a later analysis, specific HLA alleles were associated with 16,000 or so TCR beta sequences at a 0.05 false discovery rate. Later findings reportedly placed an Asian-associated ancestry cluster below the approximately 670-donor mean for N-insertions.

CDR3 length: 14 residues. The trim removed 0 bases at V and 6 bases at J, leaving 4 bases unmatched. The germline V gene encodes CDR1 MNHNY and CDR2 SVGAGI (reference sequence). Details on this clone: Its antigen remains unidentified.

Use of 60 Vbeta and 13 Jbeta primers characterized the PCR. The table came from immunoSEQ multiplex PCR; TCRdb's copy has only in-frame clones and leaves some out. Here the sample spans about 160,000 clones, around 80% being singletons. V gene TRBV6-6 combines with J gene TRBJ1-2; 7 nucleotides agree with TRBD1. The sample taken for sequencing was PBMCs. The TCR originated in a female donor in good health and CMV-seronegative. The CDR3 DNA is TGTGCCAGCAGTTACTCGACAGGGTGGGATGGCTACACCTTC. It translates to CASSYSTGWDGYTF.